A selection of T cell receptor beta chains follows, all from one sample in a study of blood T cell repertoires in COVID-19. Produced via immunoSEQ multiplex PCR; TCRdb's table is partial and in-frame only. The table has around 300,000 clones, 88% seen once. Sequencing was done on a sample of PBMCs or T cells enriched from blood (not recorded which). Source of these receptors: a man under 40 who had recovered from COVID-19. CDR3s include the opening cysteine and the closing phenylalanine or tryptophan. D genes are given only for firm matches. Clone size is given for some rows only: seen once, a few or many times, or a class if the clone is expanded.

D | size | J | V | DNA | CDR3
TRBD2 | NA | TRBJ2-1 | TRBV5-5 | TGTGCCAGCAGCACCGCGACTAGCGGGGGGTACGAGCAGTTCTTC | CASSTATSGGYEQFF
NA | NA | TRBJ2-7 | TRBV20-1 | TGCAGTGCTAGACAGTCCTACGAGCAGTACTTC | CSARQSYEQYF
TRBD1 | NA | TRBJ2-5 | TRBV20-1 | TGCAGTGCTAGTTTTTTTGGGGGACAGGGGGCAGATCAAGAGACCCAGTACTTC | CSASFFGGQGADQETQYF
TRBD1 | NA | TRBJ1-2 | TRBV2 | TGTGCCAGCAGTTTAAGGACAGGGGGAAACTATGGCTACACCTTC | CASSLRTGGNYGYTF
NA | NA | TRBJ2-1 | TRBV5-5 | TGTGCCAGCAGCTTGGAGGCAGGGGGGCTTCATGAGCAGTTCTTC | CASSLEAGGLHEQFF
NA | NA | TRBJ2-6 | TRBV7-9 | TGTGCCAGCAGCTTGGCCTCTGGGGCCAACGTCCTGACTTTC | CASSLASGANVLTF
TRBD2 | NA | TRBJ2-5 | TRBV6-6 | TGTGCCAGCAGTTACCGGGGGGGAGAGACCCAGTACTTC | CASSYRGGETQYF
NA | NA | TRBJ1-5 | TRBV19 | TGTGCCAGTAGTCTCCCCCTCGGGGGAGGGGGTCAGCCCCAGCATTTT | CASSLPLGGGGQPQHF
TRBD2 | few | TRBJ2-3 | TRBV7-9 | TGTGCCAGCAGCCCTACGGGGGGGACAGATACGCAGTATTTT | CASSPTGGTDTQYF
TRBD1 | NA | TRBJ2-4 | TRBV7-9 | TGTGCCAGCAGCTGGCCCTCGGGACAGGGGACACCAATGCCGGACATTCAGTACTTC | CASSWPSGQGTPMPDIQYF
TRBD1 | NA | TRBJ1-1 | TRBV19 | TGTGCCAGTACCGATCGGGACAGCTCGAACACTGAAGCTTTCTTT | CASTDRDSSNTEAFF
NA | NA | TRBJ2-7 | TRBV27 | TGTGCCAGCAGTTTCCGGGGATCCTACGAGCAGTACTTC | CASSFRGSYEQYF
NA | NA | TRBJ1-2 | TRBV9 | TGTGCCAGCAGCGTCGACAGTAACTATGGCTACACCTTC | CASSVDSNYGYTF
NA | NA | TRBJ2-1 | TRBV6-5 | TGTGCCAGCAACCCCGGGGGTGATTACAATGAGCAGTTCTTC | CASNPGGDYNEQFF
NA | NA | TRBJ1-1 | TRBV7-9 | TGTGCCAGCAGCTTACAGGGGAACACTGAAGCTTTCTTT | CASSLQGNTEAFF
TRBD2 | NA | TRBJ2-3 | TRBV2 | TGTGCCAGCAGTGAAGCGCGGGAGAGGGATACGCAGTATTTT | CASSEARERDTQYF
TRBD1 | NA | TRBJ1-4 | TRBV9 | TGTGCCAGCAGCGGACAGGGGAACACTAATGAAAAACTGTTTTTT | CASSGQGNTNEKLFF
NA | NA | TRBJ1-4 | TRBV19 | TGTGCCAGTAGTATTGCGGGGCCACGTGGTGAAAAACTGTTTTTT | CASSIAGPRGEKLFF